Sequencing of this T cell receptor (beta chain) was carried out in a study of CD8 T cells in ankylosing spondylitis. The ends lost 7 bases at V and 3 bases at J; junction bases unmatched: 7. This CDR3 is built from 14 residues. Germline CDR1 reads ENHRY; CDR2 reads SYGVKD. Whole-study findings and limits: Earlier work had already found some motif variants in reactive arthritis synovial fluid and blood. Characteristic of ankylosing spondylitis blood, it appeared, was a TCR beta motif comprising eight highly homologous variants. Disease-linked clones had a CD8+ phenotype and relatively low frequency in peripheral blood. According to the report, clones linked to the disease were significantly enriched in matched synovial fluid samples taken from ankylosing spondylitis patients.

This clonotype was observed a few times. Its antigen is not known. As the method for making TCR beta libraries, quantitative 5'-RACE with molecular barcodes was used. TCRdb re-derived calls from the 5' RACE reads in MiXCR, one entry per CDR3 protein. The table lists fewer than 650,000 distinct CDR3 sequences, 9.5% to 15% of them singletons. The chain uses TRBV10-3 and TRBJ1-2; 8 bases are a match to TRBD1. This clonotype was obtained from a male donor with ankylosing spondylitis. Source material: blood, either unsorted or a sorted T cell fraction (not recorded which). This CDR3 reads CAITEGQGDYGYTF. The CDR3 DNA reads TGTGCCATCACCGAAGGACAGGGTGACTATGGCTACACCTTC.